Presented here are 10 T cell receptor beta chains from one specimen sequenced in a study of monozygotic twins with inflammatory bowel disease. Each CDR3 protein gets one entry in TCRdb, which reprocessed the 5' RACE reads and gives no DNA. This table lists some 130,000 distinct CDR3 sequences. The sample consisted of blood. These receptors came from a human donor with ulcerative colitis or Crohn's disease, or a healthy co-twin of an affected twin (not recorded which).

CDR3 amino acids: CASSTLPGLAVSNEQFF. This chain connects TRBV19 to TRBJ2-1; TCRdb designates TRBD2, a call that cannot be tested without DNA. The CDR3 extends over 17 amino acids. The germline V gene has CDR1 LNHDA and CDR2 SQIVND (reference sequence). The full variable domain, completed using reference TRBV19 and TRBJ2-1, is DGGITQSPKYLFRKEGQNVTLSCEQNLNHDAMYWYRQDPGQGLRLIYYSQIVNDFQKGDIAEGYSVSREKKESFPLTVTSAQKNPTAFYLCASSTLPGLAVSNEQFFGPGTRLTVL.

The chain joins TRBV12-3 or TRBV12-4 to TRBJ1-2. The CDR3 is 12 residues long. This CDR3 reads CASSLNLGGYTF.

The V gene is TRBV28, the J gene TRBJ2-7. CDR3 length equals 12 residues. From germline, CDR1 is MDHEN and CDR2 SYDVKM. The CDR3 reads CASSLLAYEQYF.

The chain carries TRBV18 and TRBJ2-1; TCRdb proposes TRBD1, but this gene call is untestable without DNA. CDR1 is KGHSH and CDR2 is LQKENI in the germline V gene. This CDR3 is built from 15 residues. The CDR3 is CASLRVSGLYNEQFF.

The V and J genes are TRBV12-3 or TRBV12-4 and TRBJ1-3; TCRdb's D gene call, TRBD1, goes unchecked for lack of DNA. This CDR3 has 16 amino acids. The CDR3 sequence is CASSLTGTGTGNTIYF.

The chain joins TRBV7-3 to TRBJ2-1; the D call of TRBD2 rests on TCRdb alone, since no DNA is present to check it. CDR3 length: 15 residues. Germline V CDR1 and CDR2: SGHTA, FQGTGA. The chain's CDR3 is CASSLGAGGWNEQFF.

The V and J genes are TRBV19 and TRBJ1-4. Germline V gene data show CDR1 as LNHDA and CDR2 as SQIVND (reference sequence). This CDR3 spans 12 amino acids. The CDR3 sequence: CASIPLDEKLFF.

The chain recombines TRBV28 with TRBJ2-3; the D call from TCRdb, TRBD2, cannot be confirmed without DNA. This CDR3 has 20 residues. Germline V lookup: CDR1 MDHEN, CDR2 SYDVKM. The CDR3 loop reads CASSLNGLGDSGRAEDTQYF.

The chain is built from TRBV4-1 and TRBJ1-5. The V gene's germline CDR1 is MGHRA and CDR2 YSYEKL. The length of the CDR3 is 17 residues. CDR3 region: CASSQGPTPYSNQPQHF.

V and J are TRBV3-1 and TRBJ2-3; TCRdb reports TRBD1, a call that lacks DNA to check it against. CDR3 length equals 15 residues. Germline V gene lookup returns CDR1 LGHDT and CDR2 YNNKEL (reference sequence). The CDR3 sequence: CASRPTGTLADTQYF.